One and the same sample provided the 5 T cell receptor beta chains below, sequenced in a study of T-cell reconstitution after alpha-beta-depleted transplantation in children. Unique molecular identifiers were built into the TCRbeta library. Each CDR3 protein is one row after TCRdb ran MiXCR on the PCR reads. The sample lists 220,000 or so distinct CDR3 sequences, just under 8.5% occurring once. The sample in question was PBMCs, mostly from graft donor cells, obtained 180 days after TCRalphabeta/CD19-depleted stem cell transplant. The receptors derive from a male patient younger than 18 who had a stem cell transplant for acute lymphoblastic leukemia, so the T cells may come from the graft donor.

This chain uses TRBV1 with TRBJ2-5; the listed D gene, TRBD1, was not tested against the DNA. TRBV1 is tagged as a pseudogene. CDR3 length equals 15 residues. CDR3: CTSSQDLRGKETQYF. The CDR3 DNA follows: TGCACCAGCAGCCAAGATCTGAGGGGGAAGGAGACCCAGTACTTC.

A few counts support this clonotype. The V gene is TRBV9, the J gene TRBJ2-7, with unresolved D. Germline V gives CDR1 SGDLS, CDR2 YYNGEE. CDR3 length equals 10 residues. Between the trimmed V and J ends, which lost 3 bases and 7 bases, there was a span of 5 bases. CDR3 nucleotides: TGTGCCAGCAGCGGAGTGGAGCAGTACTTC. Residues: CASSGVEQYF. The variable domain in full, with the rest retrieved from reference TRBV9 and TRBJ2-7, is DSGVTQTPKHLITATGQRVTLRCSPRSGDLSVYWYQQSLDQGLQFLIQYYNGEERAKGNILERFSAQQFPDLHSELNLSSLELGDSALYFCASSGVEQYFGPGTRLTVT.

This clonotype was counted ten times or more. The chain is built from TRBV28 and TRBJ2-7; D uncertain. This CDR3 comprises 17 residues. Germline V gives CDR1 MDHEN, CDR2 SYDVKM. V was shortened by 1 base and J by 2 bases, with 18 bases between the two germline ends. CDR3 in DNA: TGTGCCAGCAGTTTATCCCAACTCCGGGTCCTACCCTACGAGCAGTACTTC. It translates to CASSLSQLRVLPYEQYF.

The chain links TRBV7-9 to TRBJ1-4; the D is unclear. Trimming took 5 bases from V and 4 from J, leaving 11 bases between them. The CDR3 is 14 amino acids. The germline V gene has CDR1 SEHNR and CDR2 FQNEAQ (reference sequence). CDR3 DNA: TGTGCCAGCAGCGGACGGCCTTTTAATGAAAAACTGTTTTTT. It specifies CASSGRPFNEKLFF.

The chain employs TRBV2 and TRBJ2-6, with D hard to call. Germline V CDR1 and CDR2: SNHLY, FYNNEI. The CDR3 is 11 residues long. Trimming stripped 7 bases from V and 10 bases from J, with 8 bases between. This CDR3 reads CASKQVNVLTF. The CDR3 nucleotides read TGTGCCAGCAAGCAGGTAAACGTCCTGACTTTC.